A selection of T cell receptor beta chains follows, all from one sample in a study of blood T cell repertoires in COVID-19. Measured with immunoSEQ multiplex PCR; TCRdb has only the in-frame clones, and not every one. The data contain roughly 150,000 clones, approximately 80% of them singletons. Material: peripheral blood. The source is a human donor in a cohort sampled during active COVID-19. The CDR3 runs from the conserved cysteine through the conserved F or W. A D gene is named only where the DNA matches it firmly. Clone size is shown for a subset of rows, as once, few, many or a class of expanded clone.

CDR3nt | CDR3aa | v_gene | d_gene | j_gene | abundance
TGTGCCAGTAGCCCTCCTGGCAGAGGGACTTATGGGAACACTGAAGCTTTCTTT | CASSPPGRGTYGNTEAFF | TRBV19 | . | TRBJ1-1 | once
TGTGCCAGCAGTTCCCAGAATCGACAGGGTTGGACTAATGAAAAACTGTTTTTT | CASSSQNRQGWTNEKLFF | TRBV6-2/TRBV6-3 | TRBD1 | TRBJ1-4 | once
TGTGCCAGCAGTTACCTCACAGGGGAGGTGGAGACCCAGTACTTC | CASSYLTGEVETQYF | TRBV6-2/TRBV6-3 | . | TRBJ2-5 | .
TGTGCCAGCATGATGGGCAGGGGCAATCAGCCCCAGCATTTT | CASMMGRGNQPQHF | TRBV28 | . | TRBJ1-5 | .
TGTGCCAGCTCACCGGAAACAGGGGGCCGGAATTCACCCCTCCACTTT | CASSPETGGRNSPLHF | TRBV18 | TRBD1 | TRBJ1-6 | .
TGTGCCAGCAGCTCCCGACAGGAGACCACAGATACGCAGTATTTT | CASSSRQETTDTQYF | TRBV5-4 | . | TRBJ2-3 | .
TGTGCCAGCAGCCAAGAAGTAAGGCGGGGGGGCTATAATGAGCAGTTCTTC | CASSQEVRRGGYNEQFF | TRBV4-2 | TRBD2 | TRBJ2-1 | once
TGTGCCAGCAGCTTAGGAGGCAACTACTATAATTCACCCCTCCACTTT | CASSLGGNYYNSPLHF | TRBV7-8 | . | TRBJ1-6 | .
TGTGCCAGCAGCCCCAGCGGGGGCGTGGACACCGGGGAGCTGTTTTTT | CASSPSGGVDTGELFF | TRBV11-2 | TRBD2 | TRBJ2-2 | .
TGTGCCAGTAGTACATGGGCCAAACTGCTGGCCAAAAACATTCAGTACTTC | CASSTWAKLLAKNIQYF | TRBV19 | . | TRBJ2-4 | .
TGTGCCAGCAGCGTAGGCGGGGGCCCGAACACCGGGGAGCTGTTTTTT | CASSVGGGPNTGELFF | TRBV9 | . | TRBJ2-2 | once
TGTGCCAGCAGCCCAGGGGCAGGGAGAGGTCAGCCCCAGCATTTT | CASSPGAGRGQPQHF | TRBV27 | . | TRBJ1-5 | .
TGTGCCAGCAGCTTTTCCAGCGGGAGGATAGAGACCCAGTACTTC | CASSFSSGRIETQYF | TRBV7-9 | TRBD2 | TRBJ2-5 | .
TGTGCCAGCAGCCTCCTGGCCTCCAGGGCAAACAATGAGCAGTTCTTC | CASSLLASRANNEQFF | TRBV16 | . | TRBJ2-1 | .
TGTGCCAGTTCCTACAGGGGGCAAGAAATTGGCTACACCTTC | CASSYRGQEIGYTF | TRBV19 | TRBD1 | TRBJ1-2 | .
TGTGCCAGCAGCCCACGGGGGGGGCGAGCTTTCTTT | CASSPRGGRAFF | TRBV2 | . | TRBJ1-1 | .
TGTGCCAGTAGTATGGGGACAGACTATGGCTACACCTTC | CASSMGTDYGYTF | TRBV19 | TRBD1 | TRBJ1-2 | .
TGCGCCAGCAGCCCGGTAGGACTAGCGGGGACCCTCTCTGGGGCCAACGTCCTGACTTTC | CASSPVGLAGTLSGANVLTF | TRBV5-1 | TRBD2 | TRBJ2-6 | .
TGCGCCAGCAGCTTGTCTGGCGGGAGTCAGCCCCAGCATTTT | CASSLSGGSQPQHF | TRBV5-1 | . | TRBJ1-5 | .
TGCGCCAGCAGCTCCGATGACACCTATGGCTACACCTTC | CASSSDDTYGYTF | TRBV5-1 | . | TRBJ1-2 | few
TGTGCCAGCAGTGAAGCTCCAGGGCGGAACACTGAAGCTTTCTTT | CASSEAPGRNTEAFF | TRBV6-1 | . | TRBJ1-1 | .
TGTGCCAGCAGCAAACAGGGGGCGGCCCAAGTCAACACTGAAGCTTTCTTT | CASSKQGAAQVNTEAFF | TRBV11-3 | TRBD1 | TRBJ1-1 | .
TGTGCCAGCAGCCCGCTGGGACAGGGGGCGACCGGCTACACCTTC | CASSPLGQGATGYTF | TRBV13 | TRBD1 | TRBJ1-2 | .
TGTGCCAGCAGCTTAGAGGCAGGGCGCGTGGCCAAAAACATTCAGTACTTC | CASSLEAGRVAKNIQYF | TRBV7-8 | . | TRBJ2-4 | .
TGTGCCAGCAGTTATTCCTGGACTAGCGGGAGGAATGAGCAGTTCTTC | CASSYSWTSGRNEQFF | TRBV6-5 | TRBD2 | TRBJ2-1 | .
TGTGCCAGCAGTTTCAGCGGTAGGAGCTCCTATAATTCACCCCTCCACTTT | CASSFSGRSSYNSPLHF | TRBV27 | . | TRBJ1-6 | .
TGTGCCAGCAGCGCGCGGGAGGGGGCCACAGATACGCAGTATTTT | CASSAREGATDTQYF | TRBV11-3 | TRBD2 | TRBJ2-3 | once
TGCAGCGTTCGCACCCTAGCGGGACCCACAGATACGCAGTATTTT | CSVRTLAGPTDTQYF | TRBV29-1 | TRBD2 | TRBJ2-3 | .
TGTGCCAGCAGCCCAAACCCGGGACTCACCGGGGAGCTGTTTTTT | CASSPNPGLTGELFF | TRBV9 | . | TRBJ2-2 | .
TGCGCCAGCAGCTTAGGACCCCTTAGCGGGGAGATTAATGAGCAGTTCTTC | CASSLGPLSGEINEQFF | TRBV5-1 | TRBD2 | TRBJ2-1 | .
TGCGCCAGCAGACCGACTAGCGGGAGGGCGGAGACCCAGTACTTC | CASRPTSGRAETQYF | TRBV10-2 | TRBD2 | TRBJ2-5 | .
TGTGCCAGTAGTATAGACCGGGACAGAGCTTTCTTT | CASSIDRDRAFF | TRBV19 | TRBD1 | TRBJ1-1 | .
TGTGCCAGCAGCTCCTGGGGGACAAGATACAATGAGCAGTTCTTC | CASSSWGTRYNEQFF | TRBV5-8 | . | TRBJ2-1 | .
TGTGCCAGCAGCGCAACCATAATTCCCTTAGCGGGGGCTTCCTACAATGAGCAGTTCTTC | CASSATIIPLAGASYNEQFF | TRBV9 | TRBD2 | TRBJ2-1 | .
TGCGCCAGCAGCCAAGCCTCGACTAGCGGGGGGGCCACAGATACGCAGTATTTT | CASSQASTSGGATDTQYF | TRBV4-3 | TRBD2 | TRBJ2-3 | .
TGTGCCAGCAGTTTCTGGTTGTCGGGAGACTACAATGAGCAGTTCTTC | CASSFWLSGDYNEQFF | TRBV6-5 | . | TRBJ2-1 | .
TGTGCCAGCAGCTTAAGGGGAGCGGGACTCTCCTACAATGAGCAGTTCTTC | CASSLRGAGLSYNEQFF | TRBV7-2 | TRBD2 | TRBJ2-1 | .
TGTGCCAGCTCACCAGTAGCAGAGGGCGGTCAGCCCCAGCATTTT | CASSPVAEGGQPQHF | TRBV18 | . | TRBJ1-5 | .
TGTGCCAGTGTCACCGCCGGGAACACTGAAGCTTTCTTT | CASVTAGNTEAFF | TRBV19 | . | TRBJ1-1 | once
TGTGCCAGCAGATTATCGAGTCGGAGATCCTATAATTCACCCCTCCACTTT | CASRLSSRRSYNSPLHF | TRBV11-3 | . | TRBJ1-6 | .
TGTGCCAGCAGCTTATGGCAGGGGGCAACAGATACGCAGTATTTT | CASSLWQGATDTQYF | TRBV7-2 | TRBD1 | TRBJ2-3 | .
TGTGCCAGCAGCCTCGGTCCCGTCCAAACTAATGAAAAACTGTTTTTT | CASSLGPVQTNEKLFF | TRBV3-1/TRBV3-2 | . | TRBJ1-4 | few